This passage covers 32 T cell receptor beta chains from one sample sequenced in a study of blood T cell repertoires in COVID-19. Repertoires were generated with immunoSEQ multiplex PCR, while TCRdb's copy carries only in-frame clones and drops some. This table has some 55,000 clones, 80% to 90% appearing once. Material for sequencing was peripheral blood. The source of these receptors is a man in his sixties with acute or convalescent COVID-19.

The CDR3 is CASRGHDQPQHF. The CDR3 nucleotides are TGTGCCAGCAGGGGACACGATCAGCCCCAGCATTTT. V gene TRBV2 combines with J gene TRBJ1-5; the D gene is possibly TRBD1 (6 bases). Germline V gene sequence: CDR1 SNHLY, CDR2 FYNNEI. V lost 6 bases and J 5 bases, leaving 8 bases between the germline ends. The CDR3 length is 12 residues.

By sample fraction, this clone is medium-sized. The V gene is TRBV9, the J gene TRBJ1-6; 12 positions agree with TRBD1. Germline-derived CDR1 and CDR2 are SGDLS and YYNGEE. The CDR3 has 18 residues. V lost 3 bases and J lost 8; bases outside the gene matches: 12. The CDR3 loop is CASSEGSGTGGSDSPLHF. Here the CDR3 DNA reads TGTGCCAGCAGCGAGGGATCAGGGACAGGGGGCTCCGATTCACCCCTCCACTTT.

V and J are TRBV7-2 and TRBJ2-2; 7 bases match TRBD2. CDR1 and CDR2 from the germline V gene are SGHTA and FQGNSA. The CDR3 sequence is 15 residues long. V gave up 2 bases and J gave up 5 bases; unmatched junction bases: 5. This chain's CDR3 is CASSLSQGGTGELFF. Here the CDR3 DNA reads TGTGCCAGCAGCTTATCTCAGGGAGGGACCGGGGAGCTGTTTTTT.

This chain links TRBV27 with TRBJ1-6; 7 bases agree with TRBD1. The germline CDR1 and CDR2 sequences are MNHEY and SMNVEV (reference sequence). The ends lost 2 bases at V and 1 base at J; junction bases unmatched: 11. This CDR3 contains 19 residues. CDR3 residues: CASSLAYARTGSYNSPLHF. The CDR3 DNA is TGTGCCAGCAGTTTAGCCTATGCCCGGACAGGATCCTATAATTCACCCCTCCACTTT.

The chain carries TRBV27 and TRBJ2-1; TRBD1 matches at 12 bases. This CDR3 has 15 amino acids. Germline-derived CDR1 and CDR2 are MNHEY and SMNVEV (reference sequence). The trim removed 4 bases at V and 6 bases at J, leaving 4 bases unmatched. CDR3 bases: TGTGCCAGCAGTTCCGGGACAGGGGGCTTCAATGAGCAGTTCTTC. This codes for CASSSGTGGFNEQFF.

V and J are TRBV20-1 and TRBJ2-5; 7 positions match TRBD2. The CDR3 spans 17 residues. With V trimmed by 3 bases and J by 2 bases, 15 bases remained unmatched. CDR1 and CDR2 from the germline V gene are DFQATT and SNEGSKA (reference sequence). Here the CDR3 reads CSASGGLADYVQETQYF. In DNA, the CDR3 is TGCAGTGCTAGTGGTGGGCTAGCGGACTACGTACAAGAGACCCAGTACTTC.

The chain is built from TRBV7-8 and TRBJ1-1; TRBD1 aligns across 7 bases. Germline assignment: CDR1 SGHVS and CDR2 FQNEAQ. The CDR3 sequence is 14 residues long. V dropped 6 bases and J dropped 4; count of bases not matched to a gene: 8. This CDR3 reads CASSHGQVGTEAFF. CDR3 DNA sequence: TGTGCCAGCAGTCATGGACAGGTTGGCACTGAAGCTTTCTTT.

V usage is TRBV30 and J usage is TRBJ1-2; no reliable D call. In germline, CDR1 is GTSNPN, CDR2 SVGIG (reference sequence). V lost 1 base and J 8 bases, leaving 20 bases between the germline ends. The CDR3 length is 15 residues. The CDR3 DNA reads as TGTGCCTGGAGTGCTCCCTCGTCGAGGGTTCGCGGCTACACCTTC. It yields the protein CAWSAPSSRVRGYTF.

CDR3 sequence: CASRMGGDPCAFF. DNA of the CDR3: TGTGCCAGCAGGATGGGAGGGGACCCATGCGCTTTCTTT. The J gene is TRBJ1-1, the V gene TRBV5-4, with D perhaps TRBD1 (5 bases). Per the germline V gene, CDR1 is SGHNT and CDR2 is YYREEE (reference sequence). Trimming removed 5 bases from V and 11 bases from J, with 19 bases in between. CDR3 length: 13 amino acids.

This clone was found once. The CDR3 bases are TGCGCCAGCAGCCCGGGACAGGGGGGCAATGAGCAGTTCTTC. Residues: CASSPGQGGNEQFF. The V and J genes are TRBV5-1 and TRBJ2-1; 11 nucleotides agree with TRBD1. The CDR3 is 14 amino acids. CDR1 and CDR2 from the germline V gene are SGHRS and YFSETQ. V was pared by 4 bases and J by 6 bases, with 3 bases of the junction left unmatched.

The chain recombines TRBV10-3 with TRBJ2-2, with a possible D match to TRBD1 (6 bases). The CDR3 covers 16 residues. The V end was cut by 3 bases, the J end by 1 base, with 12 bases between. The germline V gene encodes CDR1 ENHRY and CDR2 SYGVKD. The CDR3 loop is CAISDSPDRNTGELFF. In DNA, the CDR3 is TGTGCCATCAGTGATTCCCCGGACAGGAACACCGGGGAGCTGTTTTTT.

The chain employs TRBV2 and TRBJ2-1; TRBD1 agrees at 9 bases. Trimming cost V 5 bases and J 8 bases; bases outside gene matches: 13. The CDR3 consists of 16 residues. Germline loops: CDR1 SNHLY, CDR2 FYNNEI. CDR3 sequence reads: CASSINRDRASDEQFF. Here the CDR3 DNA reads TGTGCCAGCAGTATAAACCGGGACAGGGCTAGTGATGAGCAGTTCTTC.

The CDR3 DNA follows: TGTGCCAGCAGCGGCGGGACCTCTGGAAACACCATATATTTT. Protein sequence: CASSGGTSGNTIYF. The chain carries TRBV6-5 and TRBJ1-3; the D gene is possibly TRBD1 (5 bases). This CDR3 spans 14 amino acids. The germline CDR1 and CDR2 sequences are MNHEY and SVGAGI. V was shortened by 6 bases and J by 0 bases, with 9 bases between the two germline ends.

The rearrangement uses TRBV11-2 and TRBJ1-1, with D possibly TRBD1 on 5 matching bases. Trimming left V 3 bases short and J 0 bases short, with 11 bases between. The CDR3 has 15 amino acids. The germline gives CDR1 SGHAT, CDR2 FQNNGV. CDR3: CASSLAAGMNTEAFF. Written as DNA, the CDR3 is TGTGCCAGCAGCTTGGCGGCAGGGATGAACACTGAAGCTTTCTTT.

The chain uses TRBV5-1 and TRBJ2-1, with TRBD2 matching over 9 bases. Trimming removed 3 bases from V and 0 bases from J; junction bases left unmatched: 7. The CDR3 has 17 residues. Germline assignment: CDR1 SGHRS and CDR2 YFSETQ. CDR3 sequence reads: CASSSYSGGSSYNEQFF. CDR3 bases: TGCGCCAGCAGCTCCTATAGCGGGGGTAGCTCCTACAATGAGCAGTTCTTC.

V usage is TRBV5-4 and J usage is TRBJ2-3, with 7 bases identical to TRBD2. Germline V gene lookup returns CDR1 SGHNT and CDR2 YYREEE (reference sequence). The CDR3 sequence is 14 residues long. Trimming took 7 bases from V and 0 from J; bases not matched to a gene: 5. The chain's CDR3 is CASAIGGSTDTQYF. The CDR3 region has the DNA TGTGCCAGCGCCATCGGGGGGAGCACAGATACGCAGTATTTT.

This clone was seen a few times. CDR3 in amino acids: CASSQGPPNRVGNTIYF. The CDR3 DNA sequence: TGTGCCAGCAGCCAAGGCCCCCCTAACAGAGTTGGAAACACCATATATTTT. V and J are TRBV3-1 (or the pseudogene TRBV3-2) and TRBJ1-3; D gene uncertain. V lost 1 base, J lost 3 bases, and 16 bases lay in between. The germline V gene has CDR1 LGHDT and CDR2 YNNKEL (reference sequence). CDR3 length equals 17 residues.

The rearrangement links TRBV7-2 to TRBJ2-3; tentative D call: TRBD2 (7 bases). V was pared by 2 bases and J by 7 bases, with 16 bases between. The germline V gene has CDR1 SGHTA and CDR2 FQGNSA. This CDR3 contains 15 residues. The CDR3: CASSLKGGPGNTQYF. CDR3 nucleotides: TGTGCCAGCAGCTTAAAGGGGGGGCCCGGAAATACGCAGTATTTT.

The chain recombines TRBV5-1 with TRBJ1-1; tentative D call: TRBD1 (6 bases). V lost 3 bases, J lost 1 base, and 10 bases lay in between. CDR1 and CDR2 (germline): SGHRS, YFSETQ. This CDR3 has 14 amino acids. The CDR3 loop reads CASSSGQPNTEAFF. For the CDR3, the DNA is TGCGCCAGCAGCTCCGGACAGCCGAACACTGAAGCTTTCTTT.

This clone was picked up a small number of times. The chain recombines TRBV12-5 with TRBJ1-4, with 7 positions matching TRBD1. Trimming took 9 bases from V and 4 from J; bases not matched to a gene: 14. In germline, CDR1 is LGHNT, CDR2 FRNRAP. The CDR3 loop spans 16 amino acids. CDR3 in DNA: TGTGCTAGCCGTCCCGGACAGGTGCGCGGTAATGAAAAACTGTTTTTT. Residues: CASRPGQVRGNEKLFF.

The chain employs TRBV5-6 and TRBJ2-5; D unclear. Germline V CDR1 and CDR2: SGHDT, YYEEEE. The V gene lost 1 base and the J gene lost 1 base, with 8 bases spanning the gap. The CDR3 spans 14 residues. The CDR3 reads CASSLPHSQETQYF. CDR3 coding DNA: TGTGCCAGCAGCTTGCCACACAGCCAAGAGACCCAGTACTTC.

This chain links TRBV2 with TRBJ1-1, with a possible D match to TRBD1 (5 bases). The V end was cut by 2 bases, the J end by 0 bases, with 16 bases between. The CDR3 has 17 amino acids. Germline-derived CDR1 and CDR2 are SNHLY and FYNNEI. The CDR3 sequence: CASSEIVQGTMNTEAFF. In nucleotides, the CDR3 is TGTGCCAGCAGTGAAATCGTCCAGGGTACAATGAACACTGAAGCTTTCTTT.

The gene calls are TRBV24-1 and TRBJ2-1; the match to TRBD2 covers 10 bases. The trim removed 4 bases at V and 8 bases at J, leaving 10 bases unmatched. Germline CDR1 reads KGHDR; CDR2 reads SFDVKD. The CDR3 spans 16 residues. The CDR3, as DNA: TGTGCCACCAGTGACCCCGGGACTAGCGCCCCGGATGAGCAGTTCTTC. This encodes CATSDPGTSAPDEQFF.

The chain combines TRBV14 with TRBJ1-2; 9 nucleotides align to TRBD1. Unmatched junction bases numbered 9, after V lost 4 bases and J lost 3 bases. Per germline, CDR1 SGHDN and CDR2 FVKESK. This CDR3 region has 16 residues. The CDR3 protein is CASSRTDRGWDYGYTF. Here the CDR3 DNA reads TGTGCCAGCAGCCGAACGGACAGGGGATGGGACTATGGCTACACCTTC.

The rearrangement links TRBV1 to TRBJ2-5; the tabulated D call, TRBD1, remains unverified against the DNA. TRBV1 is labeled a pseudogene. This CDR3 is built from 15 residues. CDR3 residues: CTSSATRQGEETQYF. The DNA of the CDR3 is TGCACCAGCAGCGCGACCAGACAGGGTGAAGAGACCCAGTACTTC.

The chain uses TRBV5-4 and TRBJ2-7; 9 nucleotides align to TRBD1. CDR1 is SGHNT, CDR2 YYREEE, per germline (reference sequence). The CDR3 contains 14 residues. V shed 0 bases and J 6 bases; nucleotides not matched to a gene: 4. CDR3 coding DNA: TGTGCCAGCAGCTTGGAACAGGGGGCGGGCGAGCAGTACTTC. Translated, it gives CASSLEQGAGEQYF.

This clone was seen a single time. V gene TRBV5-1 combines with J gene TRBJ1-1; D gene unclear. The CDR3 extends over 14 amino acids. The germline gives CDR1 SGHRS, CDR2 YFSETQ. V was trimmed by 0 bases and J by 5 bases, leaving 11 bases between them. The CDR3 here is CASSLDAYSTEAFF. The CDR3 coding sequence is TGCGCCAGCAGCTTGGACGCGTATTCGACTGAAGCTTTCTTT.

The sample holds a few counts of this clone. The rearrangement links TRBV3-1 (or the pseudogene TRBV3-2) to TRBJ1-3; D gene unclear. CDR1 and CDR2 (germline): LGHDT, YNNKEL (reference sequence). V lost 0 bases, J lost 0 bases, and 9 bases lay in between. There are 16 residues in the CDR3. The CDR3 is CASSQDSAISGNTIYF. The DNA for the CDR3 is TGTGCCAGCAGCCAAGATTCAGCGATCTCTGGAAACACCATATATTTT.

The V and J genes are TRBV5-1 and TRBJ1-1, with 9 bases identical to TRBD1. Per germline, CDR1 SGHRS and CDR2 YFSETQ. The CDR3 runs 15 residues. Germline trimming cut 2 bases from V and 1 base from J; bases unmatched to any gene: 3. CDR3 region: CASSFTTGGNTEAFF. The CDR3 DNA is TGCGCCAGCAGCTTTACGACAGGGGGGAACACTGAAGCTTTCTTT.

The chain is built from TRBV7-9 and TRBJ2-4; D might be TRBD2 (6 bases). Germline V lookup: CDR1 SEHNR, CDR2 FQNEAQ (reference sequence). Trimming cost V 0 bases and J 7 bases, with 13 bases left between them. The CDR3 has 15 amino acids. As DNA, the CDR3 is TGTGCCAGCAGCTTAGCGTCAGGGAGGCGGAACATTCAGTACTTC. It is translated as CASSLASGRRNIQYF.

V usage is TRBV2 and J usage is TRBJ1-4; 11 positions agree with TRBD1. CDR3 length equals 15 residues. Germline-derived CDR1 and CDR2 are SNHLY and FYNNEI. J lost 7 bases, V lost 2 bases, and 3 bases had no gene match. CDR3 sequence: CASSESGTGGEKLFF. The CDR3 nucleotides read TGTGCCAGCAGTGAATCCGGGACAGGGGGTGAAAAACTGTTTTTT.

This chain connects TRBV27 to TRBJ2-1; TRBD2 matches at 7 bases. The CDR3 loop spans 15 amino acids. Germline V gives CDR1 MNHEY, CDR2 SMNVEV (reference sequence). V shed 2 bases and J 6 bases; nucleotides not matched to a gene: 7. CDR3: CASSLTTSWVNEQFF. CDR3 DNA: TGTGCCAGCAGTTTAACGACTAGCTGGGTCAATGAGCAGTTCTTC.